This is a list of T cell receptor beta chains from one sample in a study of T cells after yellow fever vaccination. TCRdb re-called the 5' RACE reads through MiXCR, storing one row per CDR3 protein. The sample shows roughly 500,000 distinct CDR3 sequences, approximately 21% of them seen only once. Material: PBMCs, obtained 15 days after the yellow fever booster vaccination. The receptors were sampled from a man aged 25 to 40 who received the YFV17D yellow fever vaccine. CDR3s include the opening cysteine and the closing phenylalanine or tryptophan. A D gene is named only where the DNA matches it firmly. The size of a clone is reported for some rows only, either as once, few or many, or as a class for expanded clones.

j_call d_call v_call clone_size cdr3_nt cdr3_aa
TRBJ1-4 TRBD1 TRBV3-1 few TGTGCCAGCAGGGGGACAGGGTTTGATGAAAAACTGTTTTTT CASRGTGFDEKLFF
TRBJ2-7 TRBD1 TRBV5-1 . TGCGCCAGCAGCCCCTTTTCGGGACAGAGTCCTATTGAGCAGTACTTC CASSPFSGQSPIEQYF
TRBJ1-6 TRBD1 TRBV4-3 . TGCGCCAGCAGCGCCACACGGGACAGGGGTGGACCCCTCCACTTT CASSATRDRGGPLHF
TRBJ1-6 . TRBV12-3/TRBV12-4 . TGTGCCAGCAGTTTAATGGAAGGGGTCTCACCCCTCCACTTT CASSLMEGVSPLHF
TRBJ2-3 TRBD2 TRBV6-2/TRBV6-3 few TGTGCCAGCAGTTACTCCTTACCGGGAGGGGGCACAGATACGCAGTATTTT CASSYSLPGGGTDTQYF
TRBJ2-7 . TRBV12-3/TRBV12-4 . TGTGCCAGCAGTTTTCTTAGAGTCTACGAGCAGTACTTC CASSFLRVYEQYF
TRBJ2-5 . TRBV20-1 few TGCAGTGCTAGTCGAGCCCCCCCACGGGAGGAGACCCAGTACTTC CSASRAPPREETQYF
TRBJ2-7 . TRBV3-1 . TGTGCCAGCAGCCCTCTGGGTAGAGTTCTGTACTTC CASSPLGRVLYF
TRBJ2-3 TRBD2 TRBV12-3/TRBV12-4 . TGTGCCAGCAGTTTCGAGACTAGCGGTGACACAGATACGCAGTATTTT CASSFETSGDTDTQYF
TRBJ1-6 . TRBV19 few TGTGCCAGTAGTGATGGCCAATTGCGTGATTCACCCCTCCACTTT CASSDGQLRDSPLHF
TRBJ2-7 TRBD1 TRBV7-2 . TGTGCCAGCAGCTCGGGACAGGGGCCGCAAGGGGAGCAGTACTTC CASSSGQGPQGEQYF
TRBJ2-3 TRBD2 TRBV9 . TGTGCCAGCAGCCCAGAAAGCGGGGATTCGTTTGATACGCAGTATTTT CASSPESGDSFDTQYF
TRBJ2-7 TRBD1 TRBV6-6 few TGTGCCAGCAGTTCAAGGACAGGGAGTGAGCAGTACTTC CASSSRTGSEQYF
TRBJ2-2 . TRBV5-4 . TGTGCCAGCAGCTTGTGGATCACCGGGGAGCTGTTTTTT CASSLWITGELFF
TRBJ2-5 . TRBV28 . TGTGCCAGCAGTTCCGCCTCCAAAAACCAAGAGACCCAGTACTTC CASSSASKNQETQYF
TRBJ2-1 . TRBV5-1 few TGCGCCAGCAGCTTGGGAGTTGCCGGGAGAGTTTCCAATGAGCAGTTCTTC CASSLGVAGRVSNEQFF
TRBJ2-3 . TRBV20-1 . TGCAGTGCTAGGATCTACGGACGGGCAGATACGCAGTATTTT CSARIYGRADTQYF
TRBJ2-7 . TRBV25-1 few TGTGCCAGCGCGCCACCGCCCAGCGAGGGCAGATACGAGCAGTACTTC CASAPPPSEGRYEQYF
TRBJ2-7 . TRBV5-6 few TGTGCCAGCAACAAATACCTGGCCTACGAGCAGTACTTC CASNKYLAYEQYF
TRBJ2-2 TRBD1 TRBV19 many TGTGCCAGTAGCTTACTGCCGGGACAGGGGGCTATTCAGGACACCGGGGAGCTGTTTTTT CASSLLPGQGAIQDTGELFF
TRBJ2-1 . TRBV5-5 few TGTGCCAGCAGCTTGGAAGGGGTCTACAATGAGCAGTTCTTC CASSLEGVYNEQFF
TRBJ2-1 TRBD2 TRBV7-9 few TGTGCCAGCAAAGAGGCGGGACTAGTGAATGAGCAGTTCTTC CASKEAGLVNEQFF
TRBJ2-3 TRBD2 TRBV14 . TGTGCCAGCAGTGTGAGCGGGATTGGAGATACGCAGTATTTT CASSVSGIGDTQYF
TRBJ2-1 TRBD2 TRBV24-1 once TGTGCCACCAGTGATAGTAGCGGGGGCACCGGTAGCTCCTACAATGAGCAGTTCTTC CATSDSSGGTGSSYNEQFF
TRBJ1-1 . TRBV2 few TGTGCCAGCAATCAGGAAGCAGGACGTGACACTGAAGCCTTCTTT CASNQEAGRDTEAFF
TRBJ2-4 . TRBV12-3/TRBV12-4 . TGTGCCAGCAGTAACCTAAACATTCAGTACTTC CASSNLNIQYF